Listed below are T cell receptor beta chains from one sample, sequenced in a study of T cells in Graves' hyperthyroidism and ophthalmopathy. TCRdb itself ran the multiplex PCR reads through MiXCR, one entry per CDR3 protein. In the table there are about 770,000 distinct CDR3 sequences, roughly a sixth of which are singletons. The sample was blood. Source of these receptors: a woman aged 45-59 years with Graves' hyperthyroidism that later progressed to Graves' ophthalmopathy. CDR3s include the opening cysteine and the closing phenylalanine or tryptophan. The D gene is left open where the match is weak. For some rows the clone size is stated as once, few or many, or as a class when expanded; others skip it.

j_call clone_size v_call d_call cdr3_nt cdr3_aa
TRBJ1-1 many TRBV5-1 - TGCGCCAGCAGCTTCGGGACGACCAAACGGAACACTGAAGCTTTCTTT CASSFGTTKRNTEAFF
TRBJ1-5 - TRBV27 - TGTGCCAGCAGTTTAGTGGGATTTGGACAGCCCCAGCATTTT CASSLVGFGQPQHF
TRBJ1-3 - TRBV28 - TGTGCCAGCAACCGGGGGGGGGCGGTCTCTGGAAACACCATATATTTT CASNRGGAVSGNTIYF
TRBJ1-5 many TRBV30 TRBD1 TGTGCCTGGAGTGCGGACAGGGGCAGCAATCAGCCCCAGCATTTT CAWSADRGSNQPQHF
TRBJ2-7 few TRBV30 - TGTGCCTGGAGTTGGGGAGTCTCCTACGAGCAGTACTTC CAWSWGVSYEQYF
TRBJ1-1 few TRBV18 TRBD1 TGTGCCAGCTCACCACAGGAGTCGACAGGGGTGGGTACTGAAGCTTTCTTT CASSPQESTGVGTEAFF
TRBJ1-4 few TRBV6-1 - TGTGCCAGCAGTTCGGTACAGGGCCTCGGTGAAAAACTGTTTTTT CASSSVQGLGEKLFF
TRBJ2-1 many TRBV3-1 TRBD2 TGTGCCAGCAGCCCCTCGGGACTAGCGGGGGTTAATGAGCAGTTCTTC CASSPSGLAGVNEQFF
TRBJ1-5 few TRBV7-9 - TGTGCCAGCAGCTTAGACGTAGATAGCAATCAGCCCCAGCATTTT CASSLDVDSNQPQHF
TRBJ2-2 many TRBV2 - TGTGCCAGCAGTTCTGACTACTACACCGGGGAGCTGTTTTTT CASSSDYYTGELFF
TRBJ2-3 - TRBV9 - TGTGCCAGCAGCGTAGGCGGGTTTACAGCAGATACGCAGTATTTT CASSVGGFTADTQYF
TRBJ1-1 many TRBV12-3/TRBV12-4 TRBD1 TGTGCCAGCAGTTCCTTAGCCGGGACAGGGCTGGACACTGAAGCTTTCTTT CASSSLAGTGLDTEAFF
TRBJ2-2 few TRBV4-2 TRBD1 TGTGCCAGCAGCCAAGAACGGAGACAGGGATATACCGGGGAGCTGTTTTTT CASSQERRQGYTGELFF
TRBJ2-3 few TRBV7-9 - TGTGCCAGCAGCTGGGATTACAGGGAAGATACGCAGTATTTT CASSWDYREDTQYF
TRBJ2-2 - TRBV4-2 TRBD2 TGTGCCAGCAGCCAAGTTAGGCTAGCGGGGATAGCGAACACCGGGGAGCTGTTTTTT CASSQVRLAGIANTGELFF
TRBJ1-4 - TRBV5-1 - TGCGCCAGCAGCTTGGAGTATCGCCCCCGAAATGAAAAACTGTTTTTT CASSLEYRPRNEKLFF
TRBJ1-2 many TRBV5-1 - TGCGCCAGCAGCTGGGGGGAGAATAACTATGGCTACACCTTC CASSWGENNYGYTF
TRBJ2-7 many TRBV12-3/TRBV12-4 - TGTGCCAGCAGTTCTGACAGGAGCTCCTACGAGCAGTACTTC CASSSDRSSYEQYF
TRBJ2-2 - TRBV28 TRBD2 TGTGCCACCCATACCTGGCGGGAGGGCACCGGGGAGCTGTTTTTT CATHTWREGTGELFF
TRBJ2-3 few TRBV7-3 - TGTGCCAGCAGCTTAAAGACGGCAGATACGCAGTATTTT CASSLKTADTQYF
TRBJ1-5 few TRBV12-3/TRBV12-4 - TGTGCCAGCAACTCCTTCGACGAGCAGCCCCAGCATTTT CASNSFDEQPQHF
TRBJ1-1 many TRBV18 - TGTGCCAGCTCACCGGTTGGGGGCACTGAAGCTTTCTTT CASSPVGGTEAFF
TRBJ1-1 - TRBV5-5 TRBD1 TGTGCCAGCAGCTTGCTTTTACAGGGGGCTACAAACACTGAAGCTTTCTTT CASSLLLQGATNTEAFF
TRBJ2-2 many TRBV2 - TGTGCCAGCAGCGCAGGGTTCTCGGCCGGGGAGCTGTTTTTT CASSAGFSAGELFF
TRBJ1-4 - TRBV12-3/TRBV12-4 - TGTGCCAGCAGCCGGGACACCAATGAAAAACTGTTTTTT CASSRDTNEKLFF
TRBJ2-4 - TRBV5-1 TRBD1 TGCGCCAGCAGCTTGGAACAGGGGGTATCCAAAAACATTCAGTACTTC CASSLEQGVSKNIQYF
TRBJ2-7 - TRBV6-1 TRBD2 TGTGCCAGTACCGCGGGGGGGCTTGGCGAGCAGTACTTC CASTAGGLGEQYF
TRBJ1-2 few TRBV6-2/TRBV6-3 - TGTGCCAGCAGTTACATGGCAGGGGCCAAGTTGTACTGTGGCTACACCTTC CASSYMAGAKLYCGYTF
TRBJ1-5 - TRBV7-9 TRBD1 TGTGCCAGCAGCTTAGGTGGGACAGGGTACACTCAGCCCCAGCATTTT CASSLGGTGYTQPQHF
TRBJ1-1 many TRBV12-3/TRBV12-4 - TGTGCCAGCAGTGACGACAGAACCTTTAACACTGAAGCTTTCTTT CASSDDRTFNTEAFF
TRBJ1-2 many TRBV3-1 TRBD1 TGTGCCAGCAGCCAGGGACAGGGCGGGCGCGGCTACACCTTC CASSQGQGGRGYTF
TRBJ2-1 many TRBV20-1 - TGCAGTGCAAGCCGACAGCTACCGAAAAACAATGAGCAGTTCTTC CSASRQLPKNNEQFF
TRBJ2-5 few TRBV5-1 - TGCGCCAGCAGCTTGGAGCACCAAGAGACCCAGTACTTC CASSLEHQETQYF
TRBJ1-1 many TRBV5-1 - TGCGCCAGCAGCTTGGAGGGGGATGCTTACACTGAAGCTTTCTTT CASSLEGDAYTEAFF
TRBJ1-2 - TRBV6-1 - TGTGCCAGCAGTGAAATGCAGGGTCCTTATGGCTACACCTTC CASSEMQGPYGYTF
TRBJ1-4 - TRBV5-1 - TGCGCCAGCAGACTGTCGCGGGCACCTAATGAAAAACTGTTTTTT CASRLSRAPNEKLFF